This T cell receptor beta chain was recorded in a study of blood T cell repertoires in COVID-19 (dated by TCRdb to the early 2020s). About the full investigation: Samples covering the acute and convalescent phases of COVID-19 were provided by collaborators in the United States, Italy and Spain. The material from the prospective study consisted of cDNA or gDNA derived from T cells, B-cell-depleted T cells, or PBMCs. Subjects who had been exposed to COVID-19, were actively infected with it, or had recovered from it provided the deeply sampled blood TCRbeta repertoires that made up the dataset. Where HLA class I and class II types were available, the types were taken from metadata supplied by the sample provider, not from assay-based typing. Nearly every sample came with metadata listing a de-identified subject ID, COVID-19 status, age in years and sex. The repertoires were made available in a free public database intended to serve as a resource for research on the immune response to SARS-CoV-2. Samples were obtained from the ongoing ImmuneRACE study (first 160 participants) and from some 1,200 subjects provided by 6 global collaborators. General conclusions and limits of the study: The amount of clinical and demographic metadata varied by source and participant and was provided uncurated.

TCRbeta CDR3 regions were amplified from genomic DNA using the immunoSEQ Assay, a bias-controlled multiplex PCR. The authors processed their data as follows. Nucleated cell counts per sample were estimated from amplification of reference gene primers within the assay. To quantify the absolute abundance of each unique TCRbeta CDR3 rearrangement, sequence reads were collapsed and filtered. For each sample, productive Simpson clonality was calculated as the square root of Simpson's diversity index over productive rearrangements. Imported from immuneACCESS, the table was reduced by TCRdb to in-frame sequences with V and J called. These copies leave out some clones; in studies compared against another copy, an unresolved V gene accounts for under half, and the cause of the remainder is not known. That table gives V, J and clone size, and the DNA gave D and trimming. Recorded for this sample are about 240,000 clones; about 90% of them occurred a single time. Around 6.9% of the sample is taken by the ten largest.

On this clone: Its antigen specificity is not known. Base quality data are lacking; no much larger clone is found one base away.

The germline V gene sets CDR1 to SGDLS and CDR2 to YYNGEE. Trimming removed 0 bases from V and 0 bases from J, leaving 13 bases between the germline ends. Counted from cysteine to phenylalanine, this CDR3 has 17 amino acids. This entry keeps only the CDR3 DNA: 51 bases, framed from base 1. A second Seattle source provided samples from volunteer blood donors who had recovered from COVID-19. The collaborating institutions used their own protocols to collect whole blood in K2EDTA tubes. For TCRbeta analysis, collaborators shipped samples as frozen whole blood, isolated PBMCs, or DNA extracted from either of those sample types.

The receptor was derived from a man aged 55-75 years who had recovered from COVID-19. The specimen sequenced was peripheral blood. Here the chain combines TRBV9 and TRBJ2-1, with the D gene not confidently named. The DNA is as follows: TGTGCCAGCAGCGTAGCCCCGGTTTCAAACTCCTACAATGAGCAGTTCTTC. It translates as CASSVAPVSNSYNEQFF.